The 9 T cell receptor beta chains below all came from one sample that was sequenced in a study of beta chain features in type 1 diabetes. The authors reverse transcribed all of the isolated RNA, so sequencing captured expressed TCRB transcripts. Some clones are missing from TCRdb's copy, which holds only in-frame ones; the method was immunoSEQ multiplex PCR. The table shows a few hundred thousand clones, with roughly 15% occurring only once. Specimen: central memory CD4+ T cells from blood. Every receptor here comes from a man under 40 in good health.

This clone was seen only a few times. The chain recombines TRBV27 with TRBJ2-7, with D maybe TRBD1 (7 bases). CDR1 is MNHEY, CDR2 SMNVEV, per germline (reference sequence). V was shortened by 5 bases and J by 5 bases, with 13 bases between the two germline ends. This CDR3 spans 13 amino acids. The CDR3 protein is CASSRAGQNEQYV. Here the CDR3 DNA reads TGTGCCAGCAGTCGCGCGGGACAGAACGAGCAGTACGTC.

This clone has ten or more counts. V gene TRBV18 combines with J gene TRBJ2-2; D might be TRBD2 (6 bases). CDR1 is KGHSH and CDR2 is LQKENI in the germline V gene. Trimming pared 2 bases from V and 0 bases from J, leaving 25 bases between. This CDR3 spans 21 amino acids. This CDR3 reads CASSPRPPGDGGPTNTGELFF. In nucleotides, the CDR3 is TGTGCCAGCTCACCAAGGCCCCCGGGAGACGGGGGTCCTACGAACACCGGGGAGCTGTTTTTT.

In its sample, this clone was seen a few times. V gene TRBV7-2 combines with J gene TRBJ2-7; D may be TRBD2 (6 bases). V was trimmed by 5 bases and J by 3 bases, leaving 11 bases between them. Germline V gene data show CDR1 as SGHTA and CDR2 as FQGNSA. The CDR3 runs 13 residues. The CDR3 spells CASSPPTSYEQYF. CDR3 in DNA: TGTGCCAGCAGCCCGCCGACTAGCTACGAGCAGTACTTC.

About this clone: One end of the junction is discordant with germline, which a read error may explain. The chain recombines TRBV6-6 with TRBJ2-7, with D uncertain. This CDR3 comprises 12 residues. Germline V gene data show CDR1 as MNHNY and CDR2 as SVGAGI (reference sequence). The CDR3 region has the DNA TGTGCCATCAGTGACCTATCCTACGAGCAGTACTTC. The encoded protein is CAISDLSYEQYF.

This clone was detected a few times. The V gene is TRBV6-6, the J gene TRBJ2-5; the D gene is possibly TRBD2 (6 bases). Germline V gives CDR1 MNHNY, CDR2 SVGAGI (reference sequence). Trimming stripped 0 bases from V and 3 bases from J, with 14 bases between. There are 16 residues in the CDR3. The CDR3 sequence: CASSYSLTSAEETQYF. The CDR3, as DNA: TGTGCCAGCAGTTACTCCTTGACTAGTGCAGAAGAGACCCAGTACTTC.

J is TRBJ1-2 and V is TRBV29-1; no reliable D call. This CDR3 contains 13 residues. The germline V gene has CDR1 SQVTM and CDR2 ANQGSEA. The CDR3 reads CSAPREGIYGYTF. In DNA form, the CDR3 reads TGCAGTGCCCCGAGGGAGGGCATCTATGGCTACACCTTC.

The chain links TRBV19 to TRBJ1-3; TRBD1 might be the D (5 bases). V gave up 5 bases and J gave up 0 bases, with 14 bases separating them. In germline, CDR1 is LNHDA, CDR2 SQIVND (reference sequence). The CDR3 contains 16 residues. In DNA form, the CDR3 reads TGTGCCAGTAGTGTAAAGGGACGGACCTCTGGAAACACCATATATTTT. As protein: CASSVKGRTSGNTIYF.

V gene TRBV14 combines with J gene TRBJ2-4; 7 nucleotides align to TRBD2. Germline V gene lookup returns CDR1 SGHDN and CDR2 FVKESK. This CDR3 comprises 15 residues. Trimming removed 1 base from V and 7 bases from J; junction bases left unmatched: 7. CDR3 coding DNA: TGTGCCAGCAGCCAAGGGGCCGGGGGGTTGAACATTCAGTACTTC. Protein sequence: CASSQGAGGLNIQYF. Variable domain in full (rest from reference TRBV14 and TRBJ2-4): EAGVTQFPSHSVIEKGQTVTLRCDPISGHDNLYWYRRVMGKEIKFLLHFVKESKQDESGMPNNRFLAERTGGTYSTLKVQPAELEDSGVYFCASSQGAGGLNIQYFGAGTRLSVL.

The chain has TRBV19 and TRBJ2-1; a possible D gene is TRBD2 (5 bases). Germline CDR1 and CDR2: LNHDA and SQIVND (reference sequence). The CDR3 has 14 residues. V lost 5 bases and J lost 4, with 12 bases in between. CDR3 sequence: CASSALWTYNEQFF. CDR3 bases: TGTGCCAGTAGTGCCCTGTGGACTTACAATGAGCAGTTCTTC.